Each of the 20 T cell receptor beta chains below was sequenced from the same sample in a study of T-cell memory formation after mild COVID-19. TCRdb fed the 5' RACE reads into MiXCR, producing one record per CDR3 protein. In the table there are 15,000 to 20,000 distinct CDR3 sequences, around 25% of which are singletons. Sequenced material: PBMCs or a T cell subset sorted from them (not recorded which). The receptors stem from a man aged 18 to 30 who had mild COVID-19 (a few samples of this study predate the infection). Cell type and time point are not known.

V is TRBV5-7 and J is TRBJ2-7; 8 nucleotides agree with TRBD1. TRBV5-7 belongs to the ORF category, with a function that is uncertain. The CDR3 covers 15 residues. Trimming at V came to 2 bases and at J to 7 bases, leaving 11 bases not matched to a gene. CDR3 sequence reads: CASSFGQGLNNEQYF. The DNA for the CDR3 is TGTGCCAGCAGCTTCGGACAGGGTCTTAACAATGAGCAGTACTTC.

The chain employs TRBV4-1 and TRBJ2-7, with TRBD1 matching over 11 bases. Germline V gene sequence: CDR1 MGHRA, CDR2 YSYEKL. CDR3 size: 15 residues. The ends lost 3 bases at V and 3 bases at J; junction bases unmatched: 4. The CDR3 region is CASSQRTGGGYEQYV. As DNA, the CDR3 is TGCGCCAGCAGCCAGAGGACAGGGGGCGGCTACGAGCAGTACGTC.

This clonotype was counted ten times or more. The gene calls are TRBV5-1 and TRBJ1-2, with 10 bases lining up with TRBD1. Trimming at V came to 2 bases and at J to 3 bases, leaving 4 bases not matched to a gene. Germline assignment: CDR1 SGHRS and CDR2 YFSETQ. The CDR3 covers 15 residues. The CDR3 coding sequence is TGCGCCAGCAGCTTTTGGGACAGGGGACACTATGGCTACACCTTC. It is translated as CASSFWDRGHYGYTF.

The sample holds many counts of this clonotype. V usage is TRBV6-6 and J usage is TRBJ1-4; TRBD1 matches at 9 bases. There are 16 residues in the CDR3. The trim removed 6 bases at V and 8 bases at J, leaving 13 bases unmatched. The V gene's germline CDR1 is MNHNY and CDR2 SVGAGI (reference sequence). CDR3 region: CASRKTGGALREKLFF. CDR3 coding DNA: TGTGCCAGCAGAAAGACAGGGGGGGCCCTTAGAGAAAAACTGTTTTTT.

The sample holds many counts of this clonotype. The chain uses TRBV4-1 and TRBJ2-5; D perhaps matches TRBD2 (6 bases). Trimming pared 4 bases from V and 4 bases from J, leaving 10 bases between. There are 13 residues in the CDR3. Germline loops: CDR1 MGHRA, CDR2 YSYEKL. The CDR3 bases are TGCGCCAGCAGCCGTTGGGACTTAGAGACCCAGTACTTC. This translates into CASSRWDLETQYF.

This clonotype was observed at least ten times. The CDR3 coding sequence is TGTGCCAGCTGGCCCAGGGATGGGGAAAAACTGTTTTTT. It specifies CASWPRDGEKLFF. The chain is built from TRBV27 and TRBJ1-4, with D tentatively TRBD1 (5 bases). Germline V gene lookup returns CDR1 MNHEY and CDR2 SMNVEV (reference sequence). V was clipped by 8 bases and J by 8 bases, with 15 bases between them. This CDR3 comprises 13 residues.

This clonotype was picked up many times. This chain connects TRBV6-6 to TRBJ1-1; possibly TRBD1 for D (5 bases). The CDR3 has 12 amino acids. V was cut by 7 bases and J by 5 bases, with 11 bases left in between. Germline V CDR1 and CDR2: MNHNY, SVGAGI (reference sequence). CDR3 DNA: TGTGCCAGCACACCGGGGGATACTGAAGCTTTCTTT. This translates into CASTPGDTEAFF.

The rearrangement links TRBV29-1 to TRBJ2-7, with TRBD1 as a possible D gene (5 bases). Per germline, CDR1 SQVTM and CDR2 ANQGSEA. This CDR3 is 14 amino acids long. The germline V and J ends were trimmed by 4 bases and 3 bases, with 16 bases remaining between them. Written as DNA, the CDR3 is TGCAGCGTTGCGGCGGCAGGGAACCTCTACGAGCAGTACTTC. It translates to CSVAAAGNLYEQYF.

The chain joins TRBV5-6 to TRBJ1-6; D unresolved. Germline CDR1 and CDR2: SGHDT and YYEEEE. The ends were cut back, 2 bases at V and 9 bases at J, with 9 bases in the middle. The CDR3 is made up of 13 amino acids. This chain's CDR3 is CASSFNSPSPLHF. The CDR3, as DNA: TGTGCCAGCAGCTTCAACAGTCCTTCACCCCTCCACTTT.

The V gene is TRBV4-3, the J gene TRBJ1-4; D is unclear. The V and J ends lost 0 bases and 7 bases respectively, with 15 bases between them. The CDR3 sequence is 16 residues long. Germline V lookup: CDR1 LGHNA, CDR2 YSLEER. Here the CDR3 DNA reads TGCGCCAGCAGCCAAGATCGCGGCCTATTGGGTGAAAAACTGTTTTTT. It encodes CASSQDRGLLGEKLFF.

This clonotype was recorded many times. The chain combines TRBV12-5 with TRBJ2-7, with D unresolved. This CDR3 is 12 amino acids long. Germline V lookup: CDR1 LGHNT, CDR2 FRNRAP. Trimming stripped 3 bases from V and 3 bases from J, with 6 bases between. The CDR3 protein is CASGFKIYEQYF. CDR3 in DNA: TGTGCTAGTGGTTTCAAGATCTACGAGCAGTACTTC.

This clonotype was seen a few times. The rearrangement links TRBV4-1 to TRBJ2-3; D is possibly TRBD2 (5 bases). CDR3 size: 15 residues. Looked up from germline, CDR1 is MGHRA and CDR2 is YSYEKL. V dropped 0 bases and J dropped 5 bases, with 12 bases sitting between them. The CDR3 spells CASSQERLARDTQYF. The CDR3 region has the DNA TGCGCCAGCAGCCAAGAACGGCTAGCAAGAGATACGCAGTATTTT.

The sample holds many counts of this clonotype. The genes are TRBV6-5 and TRBJ2-1; TRBD2 matches 9 bases. CDR1 and CDR2 from the germline V gene are MNHEY and SVGAGI. CDR3 length equals 16 residues. The V and J ends lost 2 bases and 7 bases, in that order; junction bases with no gene match: 9. CDR3: CASSYRWRGGENEQFF. The CDR3 nucleotides read TGTGCCAGCAGTTACAGGTGGCGGGGGGGCGAAAATGAGCAGTTCTTC.

This clonotype has a count of ten or more. The chain couples TRBV20-1 to TRBJ2-7; D is ambiguous. With 2 bases removed from V and 2 bases from J, the gap between germline ends came to 4 bases. CDR1 and CDR2 from the germline V gene are DFQATT and SNEGSKA (reference sequence). This CDR3 comprises 11 residues. The CDR3 sequence: CSARSPYEQYF. CDR3 nucleotides: TGCAGTGCTAGATCGCCCTACGAGCAGTACTTC.

CDR3 in DNA: TGCAGTGCTAGGCATGGACTAGCGGGAGAGCAGTACGTC. Translating it yields CSARHGLAGEQYV. V gene TRBV20-1 combines with J gene TRBJ2-7; 12 bases fit TRBD2. Trimming at V came to 3 bases and at J to 7 bases, leaving 4 bases not matched to a gene. Germline V lookup: CDR1 DFQATT, CDR2 SNEGSKA (reference sequence). The CDR3 length is 13 residues.

This clonotype occurred many times. The V call is TRBV7-9, the J call TRBJ2-6, with D perhaps TRBD2 (7 bases). Looked up from germline, CDR1 is SEHNR and CDR2 is FQNEAQ (reference sequence). The V gene lost 1 base and the J gene lost 0 bases, with 16 bases spanning the gap. This CDR3 has 19 amino acids. CDR3 nucleotide sequence: TGTGCCAGCAGCTTAGTAGGGGGGGGCTCCAGCTCTGGGGCCAACGTCCTGACTTTC. The encoded protein is CASSLVGGGSSSGANVLTF.

This clonotype was counted at least ten times. Here the CDR3 reads CASSQVRWEAAKNIQYF. CDR3 DNA: TGCGCCAGCAGCCAAGTCAGATGGGAAGCAGCCAAAAACATTCAGTACTTC. V gene TRBV4-1 combines with J gene TRBJ2-4; D ambiguous. There are 17 residues in the CDR3. Germline V gives CDR1 MGHRA, CDR2 YSYEKL. The V gene lost 1 base and the J gene lost 0 bases, with 13 bases spanning the gap.

This clonotype was found a few times. V and J are TRBV18 and TRBJ2-7; D is ambiguous. Per the germline V gene, CDR1 is KGHSH and CDR2 is LQKENI. V gave up 1 base and J gave up 6 bases, with 10 bases separating them. The CDR3 runs to 13 residues. The CDR3 reads CASSPLGRSEQYF. The CDR3, as DNA: TGTGCCAGCTCACCACTGGGAAGATCCGAGCAGTACTTC.

This chain uses TRBV7-8 with TRBJ1-1, with D tentatively TRBD1 (6 bases). The germline V gene has CDR1 SGHVS and CDR2 FQNEAQ. The ends were cut back, 8 bases at V and 5 bases at J, with 9 bases in the middle. This CDR3 spans 11 amino acids. The CDR3 region has the DNA TGTGCCAGCGGGGGCTCGACTGAAGCTTTCTTT. It translates to CASGGSTEAFF.

At least ten counts were recorded for this clonotype. The chain uses TRBV12-3 or TRBV12-4 and TRBJ2-4; TRBD1 aligns across 9 bases. The CDR3 is 18 amino acids. V lost 6 bases to trimming and J lost 0 bases; unmatched junction nucleotides: 12. The CDR3 is CASSTGTGRRLAKNIQYF. Written as DNA, the CDR3 is TGTGCCAGCAGCACCGGGACAGGGAGAAGGTTAGCCAAAAACATTCAGTACTTC.